This TCR beta chain originates from a study of shared clonotypes between healthy human individuals. The split of CD4+ cells yielded CD45RA+ naive and CD45RA-negative memory subsets. This table comes from immunoSEQ multiplex PCR, and its TCRdb copy is limited to in-frame clones, with some not included. The sample yields around 1.1 million clones, approximately 75% seen once. The sequence was obtained from a man between 18 and 29 years old in good health. Some clones in this sample may be carry-over from other donors' samples. Sequencing used memory CD4+ T cells from PBMCs. Regarding subset: CD45RA-negative fraction.

The CDR3 nucleotides are TGCGCCAGCAGCTTGGGGGGGACCAGGGTGTATGAGACCCAGTACTTC. This sequence encodes CASSLGGTRVYETQYF. The V call is TRBV5-1, the J call TRBJ2-5; perhaps D is TRBD1 or TRBD2 (5 bases each). V lost 0 bases to trimming and J lost 5 bases, with 17 bases between them. Germline V lookup: CDR1 SGHRS, CDR2 YFSETQ. The CDR3 consists of 16 residues. Using reference TRBV5-1 and TRBJ2-5 for the parts outside the CDR3, the full variable domain is KAGVTQTPRYLIKTRGQQVTLSCSPISGHRSVSWYQQTPGQGLQFLFEYFSETQRNKGNFPGRFSGRQFSNSRSEMNVSTLELGDSALYLCASSLGGTRVYETQYFGPGTRLLVL.